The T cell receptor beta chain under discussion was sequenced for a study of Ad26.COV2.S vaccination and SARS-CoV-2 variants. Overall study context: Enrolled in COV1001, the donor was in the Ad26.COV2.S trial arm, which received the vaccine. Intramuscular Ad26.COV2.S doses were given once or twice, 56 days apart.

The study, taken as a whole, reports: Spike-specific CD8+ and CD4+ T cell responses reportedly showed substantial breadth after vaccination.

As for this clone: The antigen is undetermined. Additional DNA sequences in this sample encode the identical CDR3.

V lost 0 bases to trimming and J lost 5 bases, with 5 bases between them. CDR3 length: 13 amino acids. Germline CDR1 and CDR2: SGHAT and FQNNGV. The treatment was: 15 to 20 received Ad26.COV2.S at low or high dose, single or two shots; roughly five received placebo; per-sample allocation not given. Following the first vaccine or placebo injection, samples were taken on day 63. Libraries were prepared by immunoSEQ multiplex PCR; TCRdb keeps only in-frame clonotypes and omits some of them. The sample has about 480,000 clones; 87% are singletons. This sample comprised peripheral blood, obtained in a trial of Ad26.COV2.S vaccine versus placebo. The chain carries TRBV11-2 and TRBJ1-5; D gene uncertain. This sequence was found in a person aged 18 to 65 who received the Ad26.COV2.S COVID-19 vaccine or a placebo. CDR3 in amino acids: CASSLERDQPQHF. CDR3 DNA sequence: TGTGCCAGCAGCTTAGAAAGGGATCAGCCCCAGCATTTT.